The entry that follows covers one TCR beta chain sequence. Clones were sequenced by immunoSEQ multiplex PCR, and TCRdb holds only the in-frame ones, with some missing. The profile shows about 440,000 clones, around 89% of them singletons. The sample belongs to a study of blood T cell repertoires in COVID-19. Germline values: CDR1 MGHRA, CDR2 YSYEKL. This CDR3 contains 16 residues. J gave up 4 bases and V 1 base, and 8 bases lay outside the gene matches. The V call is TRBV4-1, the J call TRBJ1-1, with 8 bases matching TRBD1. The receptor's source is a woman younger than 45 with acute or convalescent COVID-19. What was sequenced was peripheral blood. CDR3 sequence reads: CASSQVLGQGITEAFF. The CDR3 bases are TGCGCCAGCAGCCAAGTTCTAGGACAGGGAATCACTGAAGCTTTCTTT.